This T cell receptor beta chain derives from a study of blood T cell repertoires in COVID-19. Some clones are missing from TCRdb's copy, which holds only in-frame ones; the method was immunoSEQ multiplex PCR. The sample carries under 300,000 clones, more than 80% recorded once. What was sequenced was PBMCs or T cells enriched from blood (not recorded which). The receptor was isolated from a woman between 18 and 29 years old who had recovered from COVID-19.

CDR3 coding DNA: TGTGCCAGCAGTTTCGGGTCTACCTACGAGCAGTACTTC. Encoded protein: CASSFGSTYEQYF. J is TRBJ2-7 and V is TRBV27; D not certain. Germline lookup yields CDR1 MNHEY and CDR2 SMNVEV (reference sequence). This CDR3 region has 13 residues. V lost 3 bases and J lost 2, with 8 bases in between.